The 2 T cell receptor beta chains below all came from one sample that was sequenced in a study of early stage breast cancer tumors. Using immunoSEQ multiplex PCR, the repertoire was profiled, and TCRdb retains in-frame clones only, with some absent. The sample comprises about 24,000 clones, roughly two thirds of which are singletons, and more than 9% rests with the top ten. The specimen was breast tumor tissue. The receptors were gathered from a person in their sixties with breast cancer.

This chain connects TRBV28 to TRBJ1-2; D remains unclear. The ends were cut back, 6 bases at V and 7 bases at J, with 15 bases in the middle. The CDR3 loop spans 13 amino acids. In germline, CDR1 is MDHEN, CDR2 SYDVKM. The CDR3 DNA sequence: TGTGCCAGCAGCTCCGGAGACGGTCTTGGCTACACCTTC. Its translation: CASSSGDGLGYTF.

In its sample, this clone was seen a few times. The V and J genes are TRBV5-8 and TRBJ1-5; D unresolved. CDR3 length: 17 amino acids. Germline V gene data show CDR1 as SGHTS and CDR2 as YDEGEE. The germline V and J ends were trimmed by 3 bases and 2 bases, with 18 bases remaining between them. Here the CDR3 DNA reads TGTGCCAGCAGCTACCCTGGTCCCCAGAAACGCAATCAGCCCCAGCATTTT. Protein: CASSYPGPQKRNQPQHF.